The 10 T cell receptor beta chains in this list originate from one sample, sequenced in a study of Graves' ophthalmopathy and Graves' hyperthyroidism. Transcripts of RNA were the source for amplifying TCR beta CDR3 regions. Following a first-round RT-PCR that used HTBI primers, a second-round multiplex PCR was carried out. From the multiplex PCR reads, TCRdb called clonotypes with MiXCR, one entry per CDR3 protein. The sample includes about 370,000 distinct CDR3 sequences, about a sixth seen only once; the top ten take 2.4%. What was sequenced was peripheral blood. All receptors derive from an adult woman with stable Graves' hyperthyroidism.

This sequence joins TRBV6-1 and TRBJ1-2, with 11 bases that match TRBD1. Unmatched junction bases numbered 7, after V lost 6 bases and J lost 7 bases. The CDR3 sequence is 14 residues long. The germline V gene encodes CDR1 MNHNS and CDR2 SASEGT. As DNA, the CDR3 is TGTGCCAGCAGAACATGGACAGGGGGCCTTGGCTACACCTTC. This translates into CASRTWTGGLGYTF.

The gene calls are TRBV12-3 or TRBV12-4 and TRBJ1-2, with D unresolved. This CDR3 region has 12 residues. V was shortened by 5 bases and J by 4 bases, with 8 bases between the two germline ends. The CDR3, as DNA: TGTGCCAGCAGTATGAATATCTATGGCTACACCTTC. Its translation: CASSMNIYGYTF.

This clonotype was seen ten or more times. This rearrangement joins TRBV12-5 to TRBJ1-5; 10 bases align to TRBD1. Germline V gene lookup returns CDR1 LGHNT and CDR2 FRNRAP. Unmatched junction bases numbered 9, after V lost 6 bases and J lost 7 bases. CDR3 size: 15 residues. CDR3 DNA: TGTGCTAGTGGACTGGACAGGGGGGTTTGGCAGCCCCAGCATTTT. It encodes CASGLDRGVWQPQHF.

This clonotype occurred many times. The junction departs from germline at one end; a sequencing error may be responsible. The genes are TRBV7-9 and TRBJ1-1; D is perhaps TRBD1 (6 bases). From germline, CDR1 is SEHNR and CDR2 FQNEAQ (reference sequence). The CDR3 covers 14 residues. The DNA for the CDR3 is TGTGCCAGCAGTTTAGAGGGGGGGGGTACTGAAGCTTTCTTT. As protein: CASSLEGGGTEAFF.

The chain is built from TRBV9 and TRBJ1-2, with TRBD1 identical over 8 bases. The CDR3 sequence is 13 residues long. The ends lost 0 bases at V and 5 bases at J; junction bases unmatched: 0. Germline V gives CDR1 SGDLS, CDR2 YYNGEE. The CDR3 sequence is CASSVGQGYGYTF. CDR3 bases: TGTGCCAGCAGCGTAGGACAGGGGTATGGCTACACCTTC.

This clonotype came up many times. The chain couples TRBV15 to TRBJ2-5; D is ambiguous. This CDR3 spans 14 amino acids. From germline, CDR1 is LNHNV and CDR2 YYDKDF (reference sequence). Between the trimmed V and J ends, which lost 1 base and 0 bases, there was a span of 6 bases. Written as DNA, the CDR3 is TGTGCCACCAGCAGAGGCCCCAACCAAGAGACCCAGTACTTC. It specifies CATSRGPNQETQYF.

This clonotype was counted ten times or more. The CDR3 DNA follows: TGTGCCAGCAGCCCCCGGACAGGGGAGTCCGAGCAGTACTTC. Translating it yields CASSPRTGESEQYF. This chain connects TRBV5-5 to TRBJ2-7; 9 bases align to TRBD1. V lost 4 bases and J lost 6; bases outside the gene matches: 8. Per germline, CDR1 SGHKS and CDR2 YYEKEE (reference sequence). The CDR3 runs to 14 residues.

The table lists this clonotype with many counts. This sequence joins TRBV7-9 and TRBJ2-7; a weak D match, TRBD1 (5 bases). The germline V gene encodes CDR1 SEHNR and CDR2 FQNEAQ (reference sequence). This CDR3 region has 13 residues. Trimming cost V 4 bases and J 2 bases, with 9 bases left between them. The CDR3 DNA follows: TGTGCCAGCAGCTCAAGGGGTCCCTACGAGCAGTACTTC. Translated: CASSSRGPYEQYF.

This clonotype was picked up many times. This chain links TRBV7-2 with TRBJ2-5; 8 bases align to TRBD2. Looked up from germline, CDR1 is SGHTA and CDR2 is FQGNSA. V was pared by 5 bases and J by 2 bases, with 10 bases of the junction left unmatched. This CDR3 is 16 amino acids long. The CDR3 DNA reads TGTGCCAGCAGCGTCGGGGGGGCGCCGAAACAAGAGACCCAGTACTTC. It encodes CASSVGGAPKQETQYF.

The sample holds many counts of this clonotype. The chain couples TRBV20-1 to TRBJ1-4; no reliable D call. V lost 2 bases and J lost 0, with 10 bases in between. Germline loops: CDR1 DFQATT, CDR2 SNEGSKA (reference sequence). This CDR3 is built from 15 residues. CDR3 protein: CSARSGESTNEKLFF. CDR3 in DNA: TGCAGTGCTAGATCCGGGGAATCAACTAATGAAAAACTGTTTTTT.